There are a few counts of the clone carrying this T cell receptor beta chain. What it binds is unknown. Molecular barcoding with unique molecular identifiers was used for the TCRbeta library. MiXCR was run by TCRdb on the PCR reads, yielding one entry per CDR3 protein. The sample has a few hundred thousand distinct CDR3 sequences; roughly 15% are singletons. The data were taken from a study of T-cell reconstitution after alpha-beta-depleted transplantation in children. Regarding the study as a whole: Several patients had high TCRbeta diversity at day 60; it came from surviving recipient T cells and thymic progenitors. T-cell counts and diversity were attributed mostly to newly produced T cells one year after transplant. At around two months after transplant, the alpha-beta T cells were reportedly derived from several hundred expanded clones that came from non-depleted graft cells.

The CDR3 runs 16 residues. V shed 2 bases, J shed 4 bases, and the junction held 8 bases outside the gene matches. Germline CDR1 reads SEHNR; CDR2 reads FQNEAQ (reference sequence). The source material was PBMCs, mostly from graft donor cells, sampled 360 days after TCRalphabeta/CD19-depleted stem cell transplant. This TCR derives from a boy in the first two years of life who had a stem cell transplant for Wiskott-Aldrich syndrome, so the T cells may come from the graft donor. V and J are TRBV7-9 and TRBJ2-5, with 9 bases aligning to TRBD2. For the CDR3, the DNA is TGTGCCAGCAGCTTAAGCGGGGGGTTGCCGCGAGAGACCCAGTACTTC. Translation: CASSLSGGLPRETQYF.